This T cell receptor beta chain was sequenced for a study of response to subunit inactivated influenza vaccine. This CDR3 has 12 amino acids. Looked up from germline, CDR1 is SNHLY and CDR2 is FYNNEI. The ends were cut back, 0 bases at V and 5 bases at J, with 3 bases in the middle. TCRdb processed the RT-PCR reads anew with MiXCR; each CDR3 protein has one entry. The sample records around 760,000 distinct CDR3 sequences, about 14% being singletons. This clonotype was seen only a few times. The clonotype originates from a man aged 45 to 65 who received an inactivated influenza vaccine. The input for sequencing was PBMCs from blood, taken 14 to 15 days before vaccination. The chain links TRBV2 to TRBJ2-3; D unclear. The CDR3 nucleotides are TGTGCCAGCAGTGAAGCGGGAGATACGCAGTATTTT. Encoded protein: CASSEAGDTQYF.